This TCR beta chain was observed in a study of neoadjuvant anti-PD-1 for oral cavity cancer. Across the study: Around day 43, patients without progression received a fourth nivolumab dose before surgery. The study, taken as a whole, reports: PBMC Gini-index clonality exceeded responders' in non-responders post-nivolumab.

CDR1 and CDR2 (germline): SEHNR, FQNEAQ (reference sequence). V lost 8 bases to trimming and J lost 4 bases, with 12 bases between them. The CDR3 consists of 13 residues. Time point described: after neoadjuvant nivolumab, at surgical resection. Patients had HPV-negative, locally advanced oral cavity squamous cell carcinoma. PBMCs were not maintained or expanded in culture before analysis. A remark on this clone: Its antigen is currently unknown.

The assay was immunoSEQ multiplex PCR, and TCRdb's table has in-frame clones only and misses some. This table holds 9,500 to 15,000 clones, 71% found once. This material consisted of PBMCs, taken after nivolumab (anti-PD-1) treatment. The rearrangement links TRBV7-9 to TRBJ1-5, with D tentatively TRBD1 (6 bases). This sequence was found in a person aged 40 to 85 with oral cavity squamous cell carcinoma. The CDR3 nucleotides are TGTGCCAGCGTAAGGGGGGAAAATCAGCCCCAGCATTTT. Translation gives CASVRGENQPQHF.